What follows describes a single TCR beta chain. What it recognizes is unknown. This record comes from a study of T cell repertoires in cytomegalovirus infection. About the study: Indicated by public TCR beta signatures were CMV infection and matching HLA type. Study-level findings and limits: Within the response measured ex vivo, HLA-C-restricted CMV-specific TCR beta clonotypes were dominant. Cumulative frequency (of public TCR beta family members) identified carriers of CMV plus the relevant HLA.

Each CDR3 protein is one row after TCRdb ran MiXCR on the reads. The sample has approximately 750,000 distinct CDR3 sequences; 35% are singletons. Sequencing was done on a sample of PBMCs. This clonotype was obtained from a human donor in good health (CMV status not recorded). Some clones in this sample may be carry-over from other donors' samples.

The DNA of the CDR3 is TGTGCCAGCAGCTTGGGTTCGGGTTACTACGAGCAGTACTTC. Encoded protein: CASSLGSGYYEQYF. The gene calls are TRBV5-6 and TRBJ2-7; D is undetermined. CDR1 SGHDT and CDR2 YYEEEE come from the germline V gene. V lost 0 bases and J lost 3, with 10 bases in between. The CDR3 is 14 residues long.